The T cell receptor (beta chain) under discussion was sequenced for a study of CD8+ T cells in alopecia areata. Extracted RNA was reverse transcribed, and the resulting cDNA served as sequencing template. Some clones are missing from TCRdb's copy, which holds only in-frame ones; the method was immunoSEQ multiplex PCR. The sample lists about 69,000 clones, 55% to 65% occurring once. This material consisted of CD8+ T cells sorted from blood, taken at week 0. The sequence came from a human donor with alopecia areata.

The CDR3 DNA sequence: TGTGCTAGTGCCACGACTAGCAACTACCAAGAGACCCAGTACTTC. Its translation: CASATTSNYQETQYF. V gene TRBV12-5 combines with J gene TRBJ2-5; 7 bases are shared with TRBD2. Per the germline V gene, CDR1 is LGHNT and CDR2 is FRNRAP. V shed 7 bases, J shed 0 bases, and the junction held 8 bases outside the gene matches. The CDR3 runs 15 residues.